This TCR beta chain stems from a study of OX40 agonist ivuxolimab in advanced cancers. V dropped 4 bases and J dropped 6; count of bases not matched to a gene: 10. From germline, CDR1 is MDHEN and CDR2 SYDVKM. The CDR3 loop spans 15 amino acids. Profiled with immunoSEQ multiplex PCR; TCRdb holds only in-frame clones, not every one. The table has about 34,000 clones, roughly 84% seen once; the top ten hold 20% to 25%. The specimen comprised CD4+ or CD8+ T cells sorted from blood, sampled in a trial of the OX40 agonist ivuxolimab. The chain is built from TRBV28 and TRBJ1-1; 8 nucleotides agree with TRBD1. The sequence came from an adult with an advanced solid tumor such as melanoma, head and neck, liver or kidney cancer. The CDR3 reads CASSSQGGLWPEAFF. CDR3 coding DNA: TGTGCCAGCAGTTCACAGGGGGGGCTGTGGCCTGAAGCTTTCTTT.